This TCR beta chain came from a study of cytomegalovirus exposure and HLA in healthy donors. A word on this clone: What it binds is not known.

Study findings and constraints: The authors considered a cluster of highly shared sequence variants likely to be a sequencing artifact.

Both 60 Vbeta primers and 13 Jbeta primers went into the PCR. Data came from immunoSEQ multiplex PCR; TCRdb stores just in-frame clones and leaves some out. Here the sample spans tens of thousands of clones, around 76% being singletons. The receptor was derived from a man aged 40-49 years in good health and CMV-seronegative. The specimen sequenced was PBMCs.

CDR3 residues: CASSVGLQGLGTEAFF. The CDR3, as DNA: TGTGCCAGCAGCGTAGGACTACAGGGTCTGGGGACTGAAGCTTTCTTT. This sequence joins TRBV9 and TRBJ1-1; tentative D call: TRBD1 (6 bases). CDR1 is SGDLS, CDR2 YYNGEE, per germline. Trimming stripped 0 bases from V and 5 bases from J, with 17 bases between. This CDR3 is built from 16 residues.